The T cell receptor beta chain described here comes from a study of monozygotic twins with inflammatory bowel disease. Notes on the study in general: Repertoires of patients may have been made more variable by differing immunosuppressive treatments.

Turning to this clonotype: Its cognate antigen is unknown.

Reprocessing the 5' RACE reads, TCRdb reports a single entry for every CDR3 protein and omits DNA. This repertoire comprises about 150,000 distinct CDR3 sequences; its ten largest clones make up 1% to 1.5%. CDR1 is GTSNPN and CDR2 is SVGIG in the germline V gene (reference sequence). This CDR3 has 14 amino acids. This sequence joins TRBV30 and TRBJ1-2. The TCR sequence derives from a human donor with ulcerative colitis or Crohn's disease, or a healthy co-twin of an affected twin (not recorded which). Input material: blood. The CDR3 here is CAWSGQQTYYGYTF.